One sample yielded the 32 T cell receptor beta chains listed below, sequenced in a study of blood T cell repertoires in COVID-19. Data came from immunoSEQ multiplex PCR; TCRdb stores just in-frame clones and leaves some out. The table includes roughly 50,000 clones, 84% detected once. Sequencing was carried out using peripheral blood. These receptors all stem from an elderly woman with acute or convalescent COVID-19.

This rearrangement joins TRBV9 to TRBJ1-6; no definite D call. V lost 0 bases, J lost 10 bases, and 11 bases lay in between. Germline CDR1 reads SGDLS; CDR2 reads YYNGEE. The CDR3 is 14 residues long. CDR3 DNA sequence: TGTGCCAGCAGCGTAGTCGAGGGAGAGTCACCCCTCCACTTT. Translated, it gives CASSVVEGESPLHF.

The rearrangement joins TRBV18 to TRBJ1-6; perhaps TRBD1 as D (6 bases). The length of the CDR3 is 15 residues. V dropped 2 bases and J dropped 5 bases, with 10 bases sitting between them. In germline, CDR1 is KGHSH, CDR2 LQKENI. As DNA, the CDR3 is TGTGCCAGCTCACCAAAGCAGGGGCATAATTCACCCCTCCACTTT. It yields the protein CASSPKQGHNSPLHF.

The chain recombines TRBV5-1 with TRBJ1-6; weak D call: TRBD1 (6 bases). V lost 4 bases, J lost 9 bases, and 20 bases lay in between. The germline V gene has CDR1 SGHRS and CDR2 YFSETQ. This CDR3 contains 16 residues. CDR3 in DNA: TGCGCCAGCAGCCTAGCGGGGGCTGGGGGTGGTTCACCCCTCCACTTT. Encoded protein: CASSLAGAGGGSPLHF. Complete variable domain (other parts from reference TRBV5-1 and TRBJ1-6): KAGVTQTPRYLIKTRGQQVTLSCSPISGHRSVSWYQQTPGQGLQFLFEYFSETQRNKGNFPGRFSGRQFSNSRSEMNVSTLELGDSALYLCASSLAGAGGGSPLHFGNGTRLTVT.

The chain has TRBV7-9 and TRBJ2-7, with D possibly TRBD2 on 5 matching bases. V gave up 5 bases and J gave up 2 bases, with 19 bases separating them. The CDR3 covers 16 residues. The germline V gene has CDR1 SEHNR and CDR2 FQNEAQ (reference sequence). Here the CDR3 reads CASSPQEFREPYEQYF. The CDR3 nucleotides read TGTGCCAGCAGCCCTCAAGAGTTCCGGGAACCCTACGAGCAGTACTTC.

This clone has only a few counts. The V and J genes are TRBV7-2 and TRBJ2-7; D uncertain. CDR3 length: 11 amino acids. The germline CDR1 and CDR2 sequences are SGHTA and FQGNSA. V lost 3 bases and J 7 bases, leaving 7 bases between the germline ends. The DNA for the CDR3 is TGTGCCAGCAGCTTTGCCGGGGAGCAGTACTTC. It specifies CASSFAGEQYF.

V usage is TRBV5-3 and J usage is TRBJ2-6; D is possibly TRBD1 (6 bases). TRBV5-3 has ORF status, its function being uncertain. V lost 1 base and J lost 0, with 20 bases in between. CDR3 length: 20 residues. The CDR3, as DNA: TGTGCCAGAAGCTTGTATTCCCGCCCGACAGGAAGCTCTGGGGCCAACGTCCTGACTTTC. The encoded protein is CARSLYSRPTGSSGANVLTF.

This clone appeared once. V usage is TRBV5-1 and J usage is TRBJ2-5, with 7 positions matching TRBD1. Germline V CDR1 and CDR2: SGHRS, YFSETQ. The ends lost 3 bases at V and 4 bases at J; junction bases unmatched: 6. The CDR3 sequence is 14 residues long. The CDR3 bases are TGCGCCAGCAGCTCAAGACAGGGTCCAGAGACCCAGTACTTC. The encoded protein is CASSSRQGPETQYF.

This chain uses TRBV3-1 (or the pseudogene TRBV3-2) with TRBJ1-2; 7 bases are a match to TRBD1. V was pared by 2 bases and J by 7 bases, with 10 bases of the junction left unmatched. The CDR3 is 15 residues long. Per germline, CDR1 LGHDT and CDR2 YNNKEL (reference sequence). The CDR3 sequence is CASSQIGAGGSGYTF. CDR3 in DNA: TGTGCCAGCAGCCAAATAGGGGCAGGGGGTAGTGGCTACACCTTC.

The chain has TRBV5-1 and TRBJ2-1; TRBD2 matches 10 bases. The CDR3 is 17 amino acids. V gave up 4 bases and J gave up 0 bases; unmatched junction bases: 7. Per germline, CDR1 SGHRS and CDR2 YFSETQ. The CDR3 DNA reads as TGCGCCAGCAGCCCCGTGAGCGGGGGGGCCTCCTACAATGAGCAGTTCTTC. Translation: CASSPVSGGASYNEQFF. Full variable domain (outside the CDR3, taken from reference TRBV5-1 and TRBJ2-1): KAGVTQTPRYLIKTRGQQVTLSCSPISGHRSVSWYQQTPGQGLQFLFEYFSETQRNKGNFPGRFSGRQFSNSRSEMNVSTLELGDSALYLCASSPVSGGASYNEQFFGPGTRLTVL.

The V gene is TRBV5-1, the J gene TRBJ2-7, with a tentative D call TRBD1 (6 bases). The CDR3 has 15 amino acids. The V end lost 1 base, the J end lost 3 bases, and 14 bases lay between the germline ends. Germline V gives CDR1 SGHRS, CDR2 YFSETQ. CDR3 DNA sequence: TGCGCCAGCAGCTTGATTGGGGACACCCTCTACGAGCAGTACTTC. This gives the protein CASSLIGDTLYEQYF.

The chain links TRBV5-5 to TRBJ2-7; 7 positions match TRBD1. The CDR3 sequence is 15 residues long. V was pared by 0 bases and J by 0 bases, with 3 bases of the junction left unmatched. Germline CDR1 SGHKS, CDR2 YYEKEE (reference sequence). The CDR3 DNA sequence: TGTGCCAGCAGCTTGGGACAGGGTTACTCCTACGAGCAGTACTTC. This codes for CASSLGQGYSYEQYF.

The V and J genes are TRBV11-2 and TRBJ1-1, with a tentative D call TRBD1 (6 bases). Germline CDR1 and CDR2: SGHAT and FQNNGV. CDR3 length: 13 residues. Trimming left V 3 bases short and J 1 base short, with 6 bases between. The CDR3 loop is CASSLTGNTEAFF. The DNA for the CDR3 is TGTGCCAGCAGCTTGACAGGGAACACTGAAGCTTTCTTT.

This chain connects TRBV5-4 to TRBJ1-2; no clear D gene. The V gene's germline CDR1 is SGHNT and CDR2 YYREEE (reference sequence). The V end lost 4 bases, the J end lost 0 bases, and 7 bases lay between the germline ends. The CDR3 has 13 residues. The CDR3 DNA is TGTGCCAGCAGCCCCGACACTAACTATGGCTACACCTTC. Translating gives CASSPDTNYGYTF.

The chain employs TRBV3-1 (or the pseudogene TRBV3-2) and TRBJ2-5, with TRBD2 identical over 11 bases. This CDR3 region has 16 residues. The germline V gene has CDR1 LGHDT and CDR2 YNNKEL (reference sequence). The junction had 4 bases not matched to a gene; V was cut back by 4 bases and J by 0 bases. CDR3 in amino acids: CASSLRLAGHQETQYF. CDR3 in DNA: TGTGCCAGCAGCCTCAGACTAGCGGGACACCAAGAGACCCAGTACTTC.

The chain couples TRBV6-1 to TRBJ2-5; D unclear. The CDR3 loop spans 15 amino acids. Trimming removed 1 base at V and 2 bases at J, with 11 bases between. The germline V gene has CDR1 MNHNS and CDR2 SASEGT. In nucleotides, the CDR3 is TGTGCCAGCAGTGAAGGGGCAGGAACTCAAGAGACCCAGTACTTC. This codes for CASSEGAGTQETQYF.

The rearrangement links TRBV29-1 to TRBJ2-5; D might be TRBD2 (5 bases). V was cut by 8 bases and J by 0 bases, with 10 bases left in between. The germline CDR1 and CDR2 sequences are SQVTM and ANQGSEA. The CDR3 loop spans 12 amino acids. The DNA for the CDR3 is TGCAGCCTTAGACTAAACCAAGAGACCCAGTACTTC. This sequence encodes CSLRLNQETQYF.

This clone has more than one count but fewer than ten. The chain has TRBV27 and TRBJ1-6; unclear D gene. From germline, CDR1 is MNHEY and CDR2 SMNVEV (reference sequence). Between the trimmed V and J ends, which lost 6 bases and 7 bases, there was a span of 19 bases. The CDR3 spans 16 residues. The CDR3 sequence: CASRPGGVRLNSPLHF. The DNA of the CDR3 is TGTGCCAGCAGGCCGGGAGGCGTCAGGTTAAATTCACCCCTCCACTTT.

The V and J genes are TRBV3-1 (or the pseudogene TRBV3-2) and TRBJ2-7; 8 positions agree with TRBD2. The CDR3 is 15 amino acids. Germline V gives CDR1 LGHDT, CDR2 YNNKEL (reference sequence). V was pared by 4 bases and J by 2 bases, with 7 bases of the junction left unmatched. CDR3 nucleotides: TGTGCCAGCAGCCGAGCGGCTAGCGGGCCCTACGAGCAGTACTTC. Translating it yields CASSRAASGPYEQYF.

The J gene is TRBJ2-1, the V gene TRBV20-1, with TRBD2 identical over 12 bases. Germline V gene data show CDR1 as DFQATT and CDR2 as SNEGSKA (reference sequence). J was trimmed by 1 base and V by 3 bases; bases with no gene match: 10. The CDR3 length is 18 residues. In nucleotides, the CDR3 is TGCAGTGCTAGTAGCGCTAGCGGGGGGGCGCGATCCTACAATGAGCAGTTCTTC. This encodes CSASSASGGARSYNEQFF.

The chain recombines TRBV19 with TRBJ2-3; D call uncertain. The CDR3 length is 11 residues. V was clipped by 10 bases and J by 4 bases, with 9 bases between them. Germline V CDR1 and CDR2: LNHDA, SQIVND (reference sequence). CDR3 DNA sequence: TGTGCCACTCGTCAGGCAGATACGCAGTATTTT. Translated, it gives CATRQADTQYF.

V gene TRBV4-1 combines with J gene TRBJ1-4, with 10 positions matching TRBD1. Germline CDR1 is MGHRA and CDR2 is YSYEKL. J was trimmed by 7 bases and V by 4 bases; bases with no gene match: 9. There are 16 residues in the CDR3. The CDR3 DNA sequence: TGCGCCAGCAGCCCCCCCCTGGGACAGGGGCGTGAAAAACTGTTTTTT. It translates to CASSPPLGQGREKLFF.

The chain links TRBV3-1 (or the pseudogene TRBV3-2) to TRBJ1-6; TRBD1 aligns across 10 bases. Germline loops: CDR1 LGHDT, CDR2 YNNKEL (reference sequence). The ends lost 5 bases at V and 4 bases at J; junction bases unmatched: 11. This CDR3 comprises 18 residues. The CDR3 nucleotides read TGTGCCAGCAGCTTCGTCCGACAGGGGGCGTTTTATAATTCACCCCTCCACTTT. Its protein product is CASSFVRQGAFYNSPLHF.

The chain combines TRBV29-1 with TRBJ2-1; 11 bases align to TRBD2. This CDR3 has 14 amino acids. After removal of 7 bases from V and 7 bases from J, the junction contained 9 bases not matched to a gene. CDR1 SQVTM and CDR2 ANQGSEA come from the germline V gene. CDR3 nucleotides: TGCAGCGCTATACTAGCGGGGGTTATGAATGAGCAGTTCTTC. This translates into CSAILAGVMNEQFF.

V usage is TRBV7-9 and J usage is TRBJ2-1; weak D call: TRBD2 (5 bases). V lost 2 bases and J 10 bases, leaving 9 bases between the germline ends. The V gene's germline CDR1 is SEHNR and CDR2 FQNEAQ (reference sequence). The CDR3 has 12 amino acids. The CDR3 coding sequence is TGTGCCAGCAGCTTATCCGGGGTGGAGCAGTTCTTC. It yields the protein CASSLSGVEQFF.

The chain combines TRBV14 with TRBJ1-3, with a weak D call TRBD1 (6 bases). The germline V and J ends were trimmed by 5 bases and 3 bases, with 14 bases remaining between them. The CDR3 spans 15 residues. Germline lookup yields CDR1 SGHDN and CDR2 FVKESK. CDR3 nucleotides: TGTGCCAGCAGCTACGGACAGAAAATTGGAAACACCATATATTTT. As protein: CASSYGQKIGNTIYF.

This clone was observed a handful of times. V usage is TRBV6-5 and J usage is TRBJ2-1; D remains ambiguous. This CDR3 has 11 amino acids. Germline V gives CDR1 MNHEY, CDR2 SVGAGI. The ends were cut back, 4 bases at V and 7 bases at J, with 5 bases in the middle. CDR3 in DNA: TGTGCCAGCAGTTCCCTAAATGAGCAGTTCTTC. Its translation: CASSSLNEQFF.

The rearrangement uses TRBV6-5 and TRBJ2-7; 7 bases are shared with TRBD1. Looked up from germline, CDR1 is MNHEY and CDR2 is SVGAGI. This CDR3 is built from 14 residues. The V and J ends lost 9 bases and 0 bases, in that order; junction bases with no gene match: 8. The CDR3 protein is CASRWDSSSYEQYF. For the CDR3, the DNA is TGTGCCAGTAGGTGGGACAGCAGCTCCTACGAGCAGTACTTC.

The CDR3 loop reads CASSFERGGPYEQFF. The CDR3 DNA reads TGTGCCAGCAGCTTTGAGCGGGGGGGCCCTTATGAGCAGTTCTTC. V is TRBV5-6 and J is TRBJ2-1, with 10 positions matching TRBD2. Germline values: CDR1 SGHDT, CDR2 YYEEEE. The CDR3 consists of 15 residues. J gave up 8 bases and V 2 bases, and 7 bases lay outside the gene matches. Based on the CDR3 plus reference TRBV5-6 and TRBJ2-1, the full variable domain is DAGVTQSPTHLIKTRGQQVTLRCSPKSGHDTVSWYQQALGQGPQFIFQYYEEEERQRGNFPDRFSGHQFPNYSSELNVNALLLGDSALYLCASSFERGGPYEQFFGPGTRLTVL.

The rearrangement uses TRBV29-1 and TRBJ2-2; D might be TRBD1 (5 bases). From germline, CDR1 is SQVTM and CDR2 ANQGSEA. The CDR3 is 14 amino acids. Trimming stripped 6 bases from V and 1 base from J, with 12 bases between. The CDR3 is CSVITGRNTGELFF. The CDR3 coding sequence is TGCAGCGTCATAACAGGAAGGAACACCGGGGAGCTGTTTTTT.

This clone was recorded only once. V and J are TRBV19 and TRBJ2-7, with TRBD2 as a possible D gene (7 bases). CDR1 and CDR2 from the germline V gene are LNHDA and SQIVND (reference sequence). The ends were cut back, 2 bases at V and 7 bases at J, with 15 bases in the middle. CDR3 length: 14 amino acids. The CDR3 DNA reads as TGTGCCAGTAGTATAACGGGGGGCTCGGGGGAGCAGTACTTC. Translated: CASSITGGSGEQYF.

V and J are TRBV5-1 and TRBJ2-5; 7 bases line up with TRBD1. J was trimmed by 5 bases and V by 0 bases; bases with no gene match: 10. Germline V CDR1 and CDR2: SGHRS, YFSETQ. This CDR3 has 16 amino acids. This CDR3 reads CASSLEGQFSMETQYF. DNA of the CDR3: TGCGCCAGCAGCTTGGAGGGACAGTTTTCTATGGAGACCCAGTACTTC.

The rearrangement uses TRBV4-2 and TRBJ1-4; D remains ambiguous. The CDR3 totals 17 residues. V was trimmed by 1 base and J by 2 bases, leaving 14 bases between them. Looked up from germline, CDR1 is LGHNA and CDR2 is YNFKEQ. Here the CDR3 DNA reads TGTGCCAGCAGCCAAGGATTCGCCGGGGTGACTAATGAAAAACTGTTTTTT. Protein sequence: CASSQGFAGVTNEKLFF.